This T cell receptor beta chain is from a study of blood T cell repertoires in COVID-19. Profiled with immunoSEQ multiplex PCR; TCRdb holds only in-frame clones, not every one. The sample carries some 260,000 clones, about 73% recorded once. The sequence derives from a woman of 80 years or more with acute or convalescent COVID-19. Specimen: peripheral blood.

The CDR3 region is CASSPTGDGTDTQYF. The CDR3 DNA is TGTGCCAGCTCACCAACAGGGGACGGCACAGATACGCAGTATTTT. The gene calls are TRBV18 and TRBJ2-3; 7 bases align to TRBD1. Germline trimming cut 2 bases from V and 1 base from J; bases unmatched to any gene: 3. Germline assignment: CDR1 KGHSH and CDR2 LQKENI. This CDR3 comprises 15 residues.